This TCR beta chain was recovered during a study of cytotoxic CD8 clonotypes in ibrutinib-treated CLL. Study results and limitations: Starting clonality was above that of age-matched healthy donors and tracked circulating CD8+ T-cell counts. Clonality went up at the time of ibrutinib response, stayed stable in sustained remission, and later dropped back toward its baseline level at progression. Public clonotypes were rare and shrank or held steady on treatment.

PBMCs that had been cryopreserved were the source of about 2 micrograms of genomic DNA for TCR beta libraries. Regarding this clone: Its antigen is as yet unknown.

Per germline, CDR1 MNHNY and CDR2 SVGAGI (reference sequence). The CDR3 is 12 residues long. Trimming removed 4 bases from V and 4 bases from J, with 8 bases in between. TCRdb's table, derived via immunoSEQ multiplex PCR, lists solely in-frame clones and lacks some. The sample carries over 110,000 clones, approximately 90% recorded once. This receptor was identified in a human donor with chronic lymphocytic leukemia. This chain uses TRBV6-6 with TRBJ2-7; the D is unclear. Sequenced material: PBMCs, taken after 12 months of ibrutinib treatment. The DNA of the CDR3 is TGTGCCAGCAGTTGGTCAGTTTACGAGCAGTACTTC. Protein sequence: CASSWSVYEQYF.